The 30 T cell receptor beta chains below were found in one sample sequenced in a study of molecular identifiers for immune sequencing clone quantification. One entry per CDR3 protein, called by TCRdb with MiXCR from the PCR reads. The table records under 600,000 distinct CDR3 sequences, about a quarter of them present only once. Sequenced material: naive CD8+ T cells from blood, with Jurkat cell RNA spiked in. The subset: FACS-sorted CD8+CD4-CCR7+CD45RA+ naive T cells. The receptors stem from a human donor in good health. Some libraries in this study had Jurkat cell RNA spiked in.

At least ten counts were recorded for this clonotype. The chain uses TRBV6-2 or TRBV6-3 and TRBJ1-1; a weak D match, TRBD1 (5 bases). V was shortened by 4 bases and J by 2 bases, with 26 bases between the two germline ends. Germline V gene data show CDR1 as MNHEY and CDR2 as SVGEGT. The CDR3 spans 19 residues. Here the CDR3 DNA reads TGTGCCAGCAGTTCACCAAAGGGACTCCGCCTGTTACTCAACACTGAAGCTTTCTTT. Translating gives CASSSPKGLRLLLNTEAFF.

With respect to this clonotype: This may come from a read error, since a much larger clone is one base off. The J gene is TRBJ1-5, the V gene TRBV2; D uncertain. This CDR3 is 15 amino acids long. CDR1 is SNHLY and CDR2 is FYNNEI in the germline V gene. The CDR3 DNA reads as TGTGCCAGCGGTGAGTACGGGAATAGCAATCAGCCCCAGCATTTT. Its protein product is CASGEYGNSNQPQHF. Filled out from reference TRBV2 and TRBJ1-5, the complete variable domain reads EPEVTQTPSHQVTQMGQEVILRCVPISNHLYFYWYRQILGQKVEFLVSFYNNEISEKSEIFDDQFSVERPDGSNFTLKIRSTKLEDSAMYFCASGEYGNSNQPQHFGDGTRLSIL.

This clonotype was observed a single time. A read error may explain this, as a much larger clone is one base away. This chain uses TRBV28 with TRBJ2-6; TRBD1 or TRBD2 may be the D gene (5 bases each). The germline CDR1 and CDR2 sequences are MDHEN and SYDVKM. The CDR3 consists of 17 residues. The CDR3 bases are TGTGCCAGCACGAGTTTACAAGAGGGCTCTGGGGCCAACGTCCTGCCTTTC. Encoded protein: CASTSLQEGSGANVLPF.

This clonotype was detected ten times or more. The V and J genes are TRBV7-9 and TRBJ2-6; no clear D. V was trimmed by 4 bases and J by 1 base, leaving 11 bases between them. The CDR3 covers 16 residues. Germline V gives CDR1 SEHNR, CDR2 FQNEAQ (reference sequence). The CDR3 region is CASSWAQLSGANVLTF. The CDR3 coding sequence is TGTGCCAGCAGCTGGGCCCAATTGTCTGGGGCCAACGTCCTGACTTTC.

This clonotype was found many times. The rearrangement links TRBV24-1 to TRBJ1-1; D perhaps matches TRBD1 (6 bases). This CDR3 comprises 13 residues. Deletions cut 7 bases from V and 3 bases from J, with 11 bases between. Germline V gene sequence: CDR1 KGHDR, CDR2 SFDVKD. The CDR3 bases are TGTGCCACCAGGGCAGGGGCGCACACTGAAGCTTTCTTT. Protein product: CATRAGAHTEAFF.

The chain joins TRBV4-1 to TRBJ2-3; TRBD2 agrees at 8 bases. This CDR3 spans 16 amino acids. Germline CDR1 is MGHRA and CDR2 is YSYEKL. V dropped 1 base and J dropped 4; count of bases not matched to a gene: 7. CDR3 residues: CASSQVAAGVADTQYF. CDR3 nucleotides: TGCGCCAGCAGCCAAGTTGCAGCGGGAGTGGCAGATACGCAGTATTTT.

This clonotype was detected a few times. The chain joins TRBV7-9 to TRBJ1-2; 7 bases match TRBD1. J gave up 8 bases and V 4 bases, and 7 bases lay outside the gene matches. Looked up from germline, CDR1 is SEHNR and CDR2 is FQNEAQ (reference sequence). There are 13 residues in the CDR3. The CDR3 DNA is TGTGCCAGCAGCTCCGGGACAGCGTCAGGCTACACCTTC. It encodes CASSSGTASGYTF.

A remark on this clonotype: One end of the junction is discordant with germline, which a read error may explain. J is TRBJ1-5 and V is TRBV10-2; 7 bases map to TRBD1. The germline V gene encodes CDR1 WSHSY and CDR2 SAAADI. The CDR3 loop spans 14 amino acids. The CDR3 sequence: CTSSEFQGDQPQHF. CDR3 in DNA: TGCACCAGCAGTGAGTTCCAGGGGGACCAGCCCCAGCATTTT.

This clonotype was observed a handful of times. The chain combines TRBV29-1 with TRBJ2-3; 10 nucleotides match TRBD2. The CDR3 length is 14 residues. The junction had 2 bases not matched to a gene; V was cut back by 3 bases and J by 2 bases. The V gene's germline CDR1 is SQVTM and CDR2 ANQGSEA. The CDR3 here is CSVELAGATDTQYF. The CDR3 DNA sequence: TGCAGCGTTGAGCTAGCGGGGGCCACAGATACGCAGTATTTT.

Many counts were recorded for this clonotype. The chain recombines TRBV7-2 with TRBJ2-5; 8 nucleotides align to TRBD2. The junction had 13 bases not matched to a gene; V was cut back by 5 bases and J by 5 bases. Germline assignment: CDR1 SGHTA and CDR2 FQGNSA. This CDR3 is built from 16 residues. CDR3: CASSPRASGRWETQYF. The DNA for the CDR3 is TGTGCCAGCAGCCCCCGTGCCAGCGGGAGATGGGAGACCCAGTACTTC.

This clonotype was detected a few times. V gene TRBV4-1 combines with J gene TRBJ1-1; D possibly corresponds to TRBD1 (6 bases). Trimming shortened V by 4 bases and J by 1 base, and 13 bases separated the two germline ends. This CDR3 contains 15 residues. CDR1 is MGHRA and CDR2 is YSYEKL in the germline V gene. CDR3 nucleotides: TGCGCCAGCAGCCCTGTGGAGACAGGGAACACTGAAGCTTTCTTT. It specifies CASSPVETGNTEAFF.

This clonotype was seen more than once but under ten times. V and J are TRBV18 and TRBJ2-3; no clear D gene. The CDR3 contains 17 residues. Trimming stripped 9 bases from V and 1 base from J, with 23 bases between. Germline V gene lookup returns CDR1 KGHSH and CDR2 LQKENI. The CDR3 region has the DNA TGTGCCAGGAACACCCCCCGAGTACTCACCTGCACAGATACGCAGTATTTT. Residues: CARNTPRVLTCTDTQYF. Full variable domain (missing parts from reference TRBV18 and TRBJ2-3): NAGVMQNPRHLVRRRGQEARLRCSPMKGHSHVYWYRQLPEEGLKFMVYLQKENIIDESGMPKERFSAEFPKEGPSILRIQQVVRGDSAAYFCARNTPRVLTCTDTQYFGPGTRLTVL.

In the case of this clonotype: The junction departs from germline at one end; a sequencing error may be responsible. J is TRBJ1-1 and V is TRBV5-3; D remains unclear. TRBV5-3 is flagged as an ORF with uncertain function. The CDR3 is 14 residues long. As DNA, the CDR3 is TGTGCCAGCAGCTTGGCACAGTTGAACACTGCAGCTTTCTTT. Encoded protein: CASSLAQLNTAAFF.

This clonotype was counted only a few times. The chain links TRBV20-1 to TRBJ2-3; tentative D call: TRBD1 (7 bases). The CDR3 contains 16 residues. V was clipped by 0 bases and J by 4 bases, with 17 bases between them. Germline lookup yields CDR1 DFQATT and CDR2 SNEGSKA (reference sequence). This chain's CDR3 is CSAREGGGTFADTQYF. The CDR3 nucleotides read TGCAGTGCTAGAGAAGGGGGCGGGACGTTCGCAGATACGCAGTATTTT.

There are many counts of this clonotype. The chain is built from TRBV9 and TRBJ1-6, with 8 positions matching TRBD1. The CDR3 is 15 amino acids. Germline V CDR1 and CDR2: SGDLS, YYNGEE. Unmatched junction bases numbered 4, after V lost 4 bases and J lost 4 bases. The CDR3 region is CASSTRTGYNSPLHF. The CDR3 nucleotides are TGTGCCAGCAGCACCCGGACAGGGTATAATTCACCCCTCCACTTT.

On this clonotype itself: Compared with germline, one end of the junction differs, possibly owing to a read error. The chain joins TRBV10-1 to TRBJ2-5, with D hard to call. CDR3 length equals 13 residues. Germline values: CDR1 WNHNN, CDR2 SYGVQD (reference sequence). For the CDR3, the DNA is TGCTCCAGCAGTGCGGCCGTTCAAGAGACCCAGTACTTC. Protein: CSSSAAVQETQYF.

The table lists this clonotype with a few counts. This chain uses TRBV11-2 with TRBJ2-3; no clear D gene. Germline V gives CDR1 SGHAT, CDR2 FQNNGV. The CDR3 has 15 residues. V was trimmed by 3 bases and J by 5 bases, leaving 15 bases between them. CDR3 coding DNA: TGTGCCAGCAGCTTGGTGGGCCAATTAGGAGATACGCAGTATTTT. Translating gives CASSLVGQLGDTQYF.

This clonotype has just a few counts. CDR3 in DNA: TGCAGTGCTAGAGATCTTCTCGGAGGGCACAATGAGCAGTTCTTC. Translating it yields CSARDLLGGHNEQFF. This chain connects TRBV20-1 to TRBJ2-1, with D possibly being TRBD2 (6 bases). In germline, CDR1 is DFQATT, CDR2 SNEGSKA (reference sequence). V was pared by 0 bases and J by 5 bases, with 14 bases between. This CDR3 contains 15 residues.

The chain is built from TRBV4-1 and TRBJ2-7; possible D gene TRBD1, 6 bases. Germline lookup yields CDR1 MGHRA and CDR2 YSYEKL. Trimming pared 3 bases from V and 5 bases from J, leaving 14 bases between. The length of the CDR3 is 14 residues. CDR3 in amino acids: CASSQDSGTHEQYF. CDR3 DNA sequence: TGCGCCAGCAGCCAGGACAGTGGCACCCACGAGCAGTACTTC.

The chain carries TRBV7-6 and TRBJ1-3, with TRBD1 as a possible D gene (6 bases). Germline-derived CDR1 and CDR2 are SGHVS and FNYEAQ. The CDR3 runs 16 residues. Trimming removed 1 base at V and 3 bases at J, with 13 bases between. CDR3 in amino acids: CASSLDAGVGGNTIYF. CDR3 in DNA: TGTGCCAGCAGCTTAGACGCAGGGGTTGGTGGAAACACCATATATTTT.

V and J are TRBV10-3 and TRBJ2-7; D gene uncertain. CDR3 length: 15 amino acids. The V gene lost 7 bases and the J gene lost 0 bases, with 16 bases spanning the gap. Germline V gives CDR1 ENHRY, CDR2 SYGVKD. In DNA, the CDR3 is TGTGCCATCACCGTGAGGCTAGAGGACTCCTACGAGCAGTACTTC. It yields the protein CAITVRLEDSYEQYF.

The CDR3 DNA reads TGTGCCAGCAGTTTTGGGGTCGGTCAGCGCTACGAGCAGTACTTC. Translated, it gives CASSFGVGQRYEQYF. This sequence joins TRBV27 and TRBJ2-7; D uncertain. Looked up from germline, CDR1 is MNHEY and CDR2 is SMNVEV (reference sequence). Trimming shortened V by 3 bases and J by 3 bases, and 15 bases separated the two germline ends. The length of the CDR3 is 15 residues.

This clonotype was seen more than once but under ten times. The junction and the germline gene differ at one end; a read error may be behind it. This chain uses TRBV29-1 with TRBJ1-1; D is undetermined. Looked up from germline, CDR1 is SQVTM and CDR2 is ANQGSEA. This CDR3 is 12 amino acids long. CDR3 nucleotide sequence: TGCAGCGTTGAAACCATGAACACTAAAGCTTTCTTT. It yields the protein CSVETMNTKAFF. Looking up the rest from reference TRBV29-1 and TRBJ1-1 gives the full variable domain: SAVISQKPSRDICQRGTSLTIQCQVDSQVTMMFWYRQQPGQSLTLIATANQGSEATYESGFVIDKFPISRPNLTFSTLTVSNMSPEDSSIYLCSVETMNTKAFFGQGTRLTVV.

The V gene is TRBV20-1, the J gene TRBJ2-5; the match to TRBD2 covers 10 bases. The CDR3 has 17 residues. The trim removed 1 base at V and 2 bases at J, leaving 10 bases unmatched. Germline CDR1 reads DFQATT; CDR2 reads SNEGSKA (reference sequence). The CDR3 DNA sequence: TGCAGTGCTAGAGCTTGGCCTAGCGGGGGAAATCAAGAGACCCAGTACTTC. This sequence encodes CSARAWPSGGNQETQYF.

Concerning this clonotype: A much more abundant neighbour one base away suggests this may be a read error. The chain is built from TRBV6-5 and TRBJ1-5; the match to TRBD1 covers 7 bases. CDR3 length equals 14 residues. V lost 6 bases, J lost 5 bases, and 7 bases stayed unmatched. Germline CDR1 is MNHEY and CDR2 is SVGAGI. For the CDR3, the DNA is TGTGCCAGCAGCCCGGGACAGCTAGATCAGCCCCAGCATTTT. Encoded protein: CASSPGQLDQPQHF.

The sample holds a few counts of this clonotype. CDR3 nucleotides: TGTGCCAGCAGTTTTCGAACGACAGGGCACTCCGCAGATACGCAGTATTTT. It encodes CASSFRTTGHSADTQYF. The rearrangement links TRBV27 to TRBJ2-3; 7 nucleotides agree with TRBD1. The J segment lost 4 bases and the V segment lost 3 bases, leaving 13 bases of the junction unmatched. From germline, CDR1 is MNHEY and CDR2 SMNVEV (reference sequence). This CDR3 is 17 amino acids long.

Regarding this clonotype: This likely comes from a read error, as the CDR3 has no conserved phenylalanine or tryptophan at its end. The chain combines TRBV6-5 with TRBJ1-1; D is ambiguous. The CDR3 consists of 14 residues. Germline V CDR1 and CDR2: MNHEY, SVGAGI. Trimming removed 5 bases at V and 1 base at J, with 11 bases between. CDR3: CASSGTDGNTEAFL. For the CDR3, the DNA is TGTGCCAGCAGTGGAACCGACGGGAACACTGAAGCTTTCCTT.

The genes are TRBV27 and TRBJ2-1; D possibly corresponds to TRBD2 (5 bases). Germline V gene data show CDR1 as MNHEY and CDR2 as SMNVEV (reference sequence). V was trimmed by 5 bases and J by 5 bases, leaving 10 bases between them. This CDR3 region has 13 residues. CDR3 in DNA: TGTGCCAGCAGTCTAACTAGGCACAATGAGCAGTTCTTC. Protein sequence: CASSLTRHNEQFF.

V usage is TRBV15 and J usage is TRBJ2-3, with D perhaps TRBD2 (5 bases). Germline CDR1 is LNHNV and CDR2 is YYDKDF (reference sequence). The V end lost 3 bases, the J end lost 0 bases, and 10 bases lay between the germline ends. The CDR3 has 15 residues. Here the CDR3 reads CATSSQRTSTDTQYF. The CDR3 coding sequence is TGTGCCACCAGCAGTCAAAGGACTAGCACAGATACGCAGTATTTT.

This clonotype has just a few counts. This chain links TRBV29-1 with TRBJ2-1; no definite D call. Germline V gives CDR1 SQVTM, CDR2 ANQGSEA. Trimming left V 4 bases short and J 0 bases short, with 13 bases between. The CDR3 spans 15 residues. The CDR3 region is CSVVLLLNSYNEQFF. The CDR3 nucleotides read TGCAGCGTTGTTCTCTTGTTAAACTCCTACAATGAGCAGTTCTTC.